This is a list of T cell receptor beta chains from one sample in a study of response to subunit inactivated influenza vaccine. TCRdb re-called the RT-PCR reads through MiXCR, storing one row per CDR3 protein. The profile shows roughly 760,000 distinct CDR3 sequences, about 20% of them singletons. This material consisted of PBMCs from blood, taken around 5 days after vaccination. All receptors come from a man in his fifties or sixties who received an inactivated influenza vaccine. Each CDR3 is given with its conserved first and last residue. A D gene is named only where the DNA matches it firmly. Clone size is given for some rows only: seen once, a few or many times, or a class if the clone is expanded.

>TRBJ2-7|TRBD1|TRBV12-3/TRBV12-4|-
TGTGCCAGCAGTGGGACAGGCCTCTCCTACGAGCAGTACTTC
CASSGTGLSYEQYF
>TRBJ1-4|-|TRBV7-2|-
TGTGCCAGCAGCGTCCCGAATGAAAAACTGTTTTTT
CASSVPNEKLFF
>TRBJ2-2|TRBD1|TRBV11-1|-
TGTGCCAGCAGCTCCGGACTTGTGACAGGGGGGAACACCGGGGAGCTGTTTTTT
CASSSGLVTGGNTGELFF
>TRBJ2-5|TRBD2|TRBV5-1|-
TGCGCCAGCAGCGATACTAGCGGGGTTGAGACCCAGTACTTC
CASSDTSGVETQYF
>TRBJ2-7|-|TRBV7-6|-
TGTGCCAGCAGCTTAGAAGGGGATGGCTACGAGCAGTACTTC
CASSLEGDGYEQYF
>TRBJ2-3|TRBD2|TRBV28|many
TGTGCCAGCAAAATGGCGGGGGGCGCTACAGATACGCAGTATTTT
CASKMAGGATDTQYF
>TRBJ2-2|TRBD1|TRBV7-9|-
TGTGCCAGCAGCTCGTCCCTAACCGGGACAGGGGAGAATTTGGACACCGGGGAGCTGTTTTTT
CASSSSLTGTGENLDTGELFF
>TRBJ1-6|-|TRBV25-1|-
TGTGCCAGCAGTGAATATTCCGGAAGGGACGGTTCACCCCTCCACTTT
CASSEYSGRDGSPLHF
>TRBJ2-1|-|TRBV27|few
TGTGCCAGCAGTAGCTTGGGGCCCCTGTACAATGAGCAGTTCTTC
CASSSLGPLYNEQFF
>TRBJ2-1|-|TRBV5-1|-
TGCGCCAGCAGCTCCCGTCTCAAGGAGGATGAGCAGTTCTTC
CASSSRLKEDEQFF
>TRBJ2-1|-|TRBV13|-
TGTGCCAGCAGCTTAGGCCGGACTACTTCCCCCTACAATGAGCAGTTCTTC
CASSLGRTTSPYNEQFF
>TRBJ2-1|-|TRBV4-1|once
TGCGCCAGCAGCCAAGTACTAGGAGCCTTCAATGAGCAGTTCTTC
CASSQVLGAFNEQFF
>TRBJ2-7|TRBD2|TRBV4-3|-
TGCGCCAGCAGCCAAGACCGGACGGGGGGTCCCTACTACGAGCAGTACTTC
CASSQDRTGGPYYEQYF
>TRBJ2-1|TRBD1|TRBV5-5|-
TGTGCCAGCAGCAGTTACAGGGGGCGCAAGGATGAGCAGTTCTTC
CASSSYRGRKDEQFF
>TRBJ2-5|TRBD1|TRBV20-1|few
TGCAGTGCCGGTCAACAGGGGGCCTGGCAAGAGACCCAGTACTTC
CSAGQQGAWQETQYF
>TRBJ2-2|-|TRBV30|-
TGTGCCTGGAGGCAGGGCCCATTTGGAGGGGAGCTGTTTTTT
CAWRQGPFGGELFF
>TRBJ2-7|-|TRBV12-3/TRBV12-4|once
TGTGCCAGCAGTTCCTACGGGATGTCCTACGAGCAGTACTTC
CASSSYGMSYEQYF
>TRBJ1-4|TRBD1|TRBV5-4|few
TGTGCCAGCAGCTACCAACTACAGGGGAGGAGTAGTGAAAAACTGTTTTTT
CASSYQLQGRSSEKLFF
>TRBJ2-7|TRBD2|TRBV20-1|-
TGCAGTGCTACCCCCGGGACTAGCGGCTACGAGCAGTACTTC
CSATPGTSGYEQYF
>TRBJ1-5|-|TRBV6-1|few
TGTGCCAGCAGTAATAGGGGCGAGGGTCAGCCCCAGCATTTT
CASSNRGEGQPQHF
>TRBJ1-1|TRBD1|TRBV12-3/TRBV12-4|-
TGTGCCAGCAGGAGGGGACAGGGGGGGAACACTGAAGCTTTCTTT
CASRRGQGGNTEAFF
>TRBJ1-2|-|TRBV20-1|-
TGCAGTGCCGCCGAATTCTACACCTTC
CSAAEFYTF
>TRBJ2-5|TRBD1|TRBV7-9|-
TGTGCCAGCAGTCCCAGGGGGACAGGGGACCAAGAGACCCAGTACTTC
CASSPRGTGDQETQYF
>TRBJ2-7|-|TRBV29-1|-
TGCAGCGTTGAAGATCGGGGGTCTGAGGGTATATGGCAGTACTTC
CSVEDRGSEGIWQYF
>TRBJ1-5|-|TRBV12-3/TRBV12-4|few
TGTGCCAGCAGTTTACGGCAGGGCTACGATCAGCCCCAGCATTTT
CASSLRQGYDQPQHF